These T cell receptor beta chains were read from a single sample in a study of T cells in Graves' hyperthyroidism and ophthalmopathy. Via MiXCR, TCRdb re-called the multiplex PCR reads, giving one row per CDR3 protein. This sample has over 700,000 distinct CDR3 sequences, with 35% found just once. Input material: blood. The origin of the receptors is a woman between 40 and 50 years old with Graves' hyperthyroidism. Each CDR3 is given with its conserved first and last residue. D genes are given only for firm matches. Size tells how often a clone was seen (once, few, many) or the class of an expanded clone, and some rows leave it out.

DNA: TGTGCCAGCAGCCCAAAGTCGGGACAGGGAAAACCCGGGGAGCTGTTTTTT
CDR3: CASSPKSGQGKPGELFF
D: TRBD1
size: once
V: TRBV7-9
J: TRBJ2-2

DNA: TGCGCCAGCAGCCAAGATTCCGCCCCGGGACAGGCCCATTGGAGTACCAGGGCTGAAGCTTTCTTT
CDR3: CASSQDSAPGQAHWSTRAEAFF
D: TRBD1
size: .
V: TRBV7-8
J: TRBJ1-1

DNA: TGCGCCAGCAGCCAAGATCGGGTCCGGCCCATCGTTGAGACCCAGTACTTC
CDR3: CASSQDRVRPIVETQYF
D: .
size: .
V: TRBV4-1
J: TRBJ2-5

DNA: TGCGCCAGCAGCCAACTGACTAGCGGTACGCAGTATTTT
CDR3: CASSQLTSGTQYF
D: TRBD2
size: .
V: TRBV5-5
J: TRBJ2-3

DNA: TGCAGTGCGGGACCCGGCGGGAGCACTGAAGCTTTCTTT
CDR3: CSAGPGGSTEAFF
D: .
size: many
V: TRBV20-1
J: TRBJ1-1

DNA: TGCAGCTCCTCAGCGGCAGGAGAGACCCAGTACTTC
CDR3: CSSSAAGETQYF
D: .
size: many
V: TRBV20-1
J: TRBJ2-5

DNA: TGTGCCAGCAGCTTAATAGGGGCCGAGGGCTACACCTTC
CDR3: CASSLIGAEGYTF
D: .
size: many
V: TRBV7-9
J: TRBJ1-2

DNA: TGTGCCAGCAGCTTCGCAGGGGGAGGCGGGGAGCTGTTTTTT
CDR3: CASSFAGGGGELFF
D: .
size: .
V: TRBV7-2
J: TRBJ2-2

DNA: TGCAGTGCCTCACCCGGGACAGGACATTATGGCTACACCTTC
CDR3: CSASPGTGHYGYTF
D: TRBD1
size: .
V: TRBV20-1
J: TRBJ1-2

DNA: TGTGCCAGCAGCCCGGGACAGGGGGTGCTCTACACCTTC
CDR3: CASSPGQGVLYTF
D: TRBD1
size: .
V: TRBV6-5
J: TRBJ1-2

DNA: TGTGCCAGCAGTGAAGTGGTATACAATGAGCAGTATTTT
CDR3: CASSEVVYNEQYF
D: .
size: .
V: TRBV2
J: TRBJ2-3

DNA: TGTGCCAGCAGATCCGGACTAGCGGGAGGTTACGAGCAGTACTTC
CDR3: CASRSGLAGGYEQYF
D: TRBD2
size: .
V: TRBV7-9
J: TRBJ2-7

DNA: TGCAGTGCTAGAGATCGGTCACCTCCAGATACGCAGTATTTT
CDR3: CSARDRSPPDTQYF
D: .
size: few
V: TRBV20-1
J: TRBJ2-3

DNA: TGTGCCACCAGCAGAGTAACAGGGCAAGAGACCCAGCATTTT
CDR3: CATSRVTGQETQHF
D: .
size: once
V: TRBV15
J: TRBJ1-5

DNA: TGTGCCAGCAGTAGATTTACAGGGTTGAACACTGAAGCTTTCTTT
CDR3: CASSRFTGLNTEAFF
D: .
size: .
V: TRBV12-3/TRBV12-4
J: TRBJ1-1

DNA: TGTGCCAGCATCGGGACTAGCGGGAGGAACACCGGGGAGCTGTTTTTT
CDR3: CASIGTSGRNTGELFF
D: TRBD2
size: .
V: TRBV7-8
J: TRBJ2-2

DNA: TGTGCCATCAGGAGACAGGGAAGTAACTATGGCTACACCTTC
CDR3: CAIRRQGSNYGYTF
D: TRBD1
size: many
V: TRBV10-3
J: TRBJ1-2

DNA: TGTGCCAGCAGCACCCGGGCCAGGTCACCCCTCCACTTT
CDR3: CASSTRARSPLHF
D: .
size: .
V: TRBV7-9
J: TRBJ1-6

DNA: TGTGCCAGCGCACCTAGCCCGGGGAGGGGTGGTGAAAAACTGTTTTTT
CDR3: CASAPSPGRGGEKLFF
D: .
size: few
V: TRBV6-5
J: TRBJ1-4

DNA: TGTGCCTGGAGTGTACAAGGGAGCACTGAAGCTTTCTTT
CDR3: CAWSVQGSTEAFF
D: .
size: .
V: TRBV30
J: TRBJ1-1

DNA: TGCGCCAGCAGCTTGGTCGCGGGTTCGGATGGCTACACCTTC
CDR3: CASSLVAGSDGYTF
D: .
size: many
V: TRBV5-1
J: TRBJ1-2

DNA: TGTGCCAGCAGCTCCCTCGTGGGGGGGTGGAGGCCGAGGAGCACTGAAGCTTTCTTT
CDR3: CASSSLVGGWRPRSTEAFF
D: .
size: .
V: TRBV5-6
J: TRBJ1-1

DNA: TGTGCCAGCAGCTCGTGGACTAGCGGGAAGGTGCACTTC
CDR3: CASSSWTSGKVHF
D: TRBD2
size: .
V: TRBV7-9
J: TRBJ2-7

DNA: TGTGCCATCACGGACGGAAACACCGGGGAGCTGTTTTTT
CDR3: CAITDGNTGELFF
D: .
size: many
V: TRBV10-3
J: TRBJ2-2

DNA: TGTGCCAGCAGCGCCGGGACAGGGAAATTGAACACTGAAGCTTTCTTT
CDR3: CASSAGTGKLNTEAFF
D: TRBD1
size: few
V: TRBV9
J: TRBJ1-1

DNA: TGTGCCAGCAGCTCCGTGCGATCTTACAATGAGCAGTTCTTC
CDR3: CASSSVRSYNEQFF
D: .
size: .
V: TRBV11-2
J: TRBJ2-1

DNA: TGTGCCAGCAGCCTCGATACAGGGAACACTGAAGCTTTCTTT
CDR3: CASSLDTGNTEAFF
D: .
size: many
V: TRBV7-9
J: TRBJ1-1

DNA: TGTGCCAGCAGGGGACAGATCGCGAACACTGAAGCTTTCTTT
CDR3: CASRGQIANTEAFF
D: TRBD1
size: .
V: TRBV6-1
J: TRBJ1-1

DNA: TGTGCCAGCAGCACCAACCGCCATGAAAAACTGTTTTTT
CDR3: CASSTNRHEKLFF
D: .
size: .
V: TRBV7-2
J: TRBJ1-4

DNA: TGTGCCAGCAGCTTAGAAGGGACAGGGGGTTTCTACGAGCAGTACTTC
CDR3: CASSLEGTGGFYEQYF
D: TRBD1
size: .
V: TRBV7-2
J: TRBJ2-7

DNA: TGTGCCAGCAGTTACTTTCTTGCCGGGGGCGGCACCGGGGAGCTGTTTTTT
CDR3: CASSYFLAGGGTGELFF
D: .
size: .
V: TRBV12-3/TRBV12-4
J: TRBJ2-2

DNA: TGTGCCAGCAGTTACTTCAATCCGGGACTAGCGGTAAACACCGGGGAGCTGTTTTTT
CDR3: CASSYFNPGLAVNTGELFF
D: TRBD2
size: few
V: TRBV6-5
J: TRBJ2-2

DNA: TGTGCCAGTAGTGCCGGTGGATACACTGAAGCTTTCTTT
CDR3: CASSAGGYTEAFF
D: .
size: .
V: TRBV19
J: TRBJ1-1

DNA: TGCGCCAGCAGCCAAGGTCTCGTGGGACAGGGGTCTGCCTATGGCTACACCTTC
CDR3: CASSQGLVGQGSAYGYTF
D: TRBD1
size: .
V: TRBV4-3
J: TRBJ1-2